These 16 T cell receptor beta chains share one sample of origin, sequenced in a study of beta chain features in type 1 diabetes. The study's findings and limits: People with Type 1 diabetes carried modestly yet significantly shorter TCRB CDR3s in all four CD4+ subsets.

The whole isolated RNA underwent reverse transcription, so sequencing captured expressed TCRB transcripts. The table came from immunoSEQ multiplex PCR; TCRdb's copy has only in-frame clones and leaves some out. The sample holds roughly 730,000 clones; roughly an eighth are singletons and the top ten take 0.022%. The antigens for these receptors are not known. The source material was naive CD4+ T cells from blood. Source of these receptors: a man aged 18 to 29 with type 1 diabetes.

The chain joins TRBV6-1 to TRBJ1-5; 10 bases match TRBD1. This CDR3 comprises 13 residues. Germline V gives CDR1 MNHNS, CDR2 SASEGT. Losses at the gene ends were 6 bases for V and 5 bases for J; bases not matched to a gene: 1. The CDR3 DNA follows: TGTGCCAGCAGGGGGACAGGGGATCAGCCCCAGCATTTT. Amino acids: CASRGTGDQPQHF.

The rearrangement links TRBV6-1 to TRBJ2-7; TRBD1 matches at 7 bases. The V gene's germline CDR1 is MNHNS and CDR2 SASEGT. This CDR3 has 13 residues. V lost 5 bases and J lost 5; bases outside the gene matches: 6. CDR3 bases: TGTGCCAGCAGTTTAACAGGGGTCGACGAGCAGTACTTC. Translation: CASSLTGVDEQYF.

The chain combines TRBV7-9 with TRBJ2-1, with 7 bases matching TRBD1. With V trimmed by 4 bases and J by 9 bases, 12 bases remained unmatched. Germline CDR1 SEHNR, CDR2 FQNEAQ (reference sequence). This CDR3 has 15 residues. The CDR3 bases are TGTGCCAGCAGCTCGTCGACAGGGTCGCTGTCTGAGCAGTTCTTC. It encodes CASSSSTGSLSEQFF.

The rearrangement joins TRBV7-8 to TRBJ1-4; D is perhaps TRBD1 (5 bases). Germline CDR1 SGHVS, CDR2 FQNEAQ. The CDR3 has 14 amino acids. V shed 0 bases and J shed 9 bases, with 11 bases lying between them. The CDR3: CASSLASLGQKLFF. The CDR3 DNA sequence: TGTGCCAGCAGCTTAGCGTCGCTGGGACAAAAACTGTTTTTT.

The chain is built from TRBV25-1 and TRBJ2-5; TRBD1 matches at 7 bases. V lost 5 bases and J lost 2; bases outside the gene matches: 2. The CDR3 has 13 amino acids. Looked up from germline, CDR1 is MGHDK and CDR2 is SYGVNS. Here the CDR3 DNA reads TGTGCCAGCAGTCGACAGGGTCAAGAGACCCAGTACTTC. It codes for CASSRQGQETQYF.

The chain has TRBV7-2 and TRBJ2-2, with unresolved D. The CDR3 contains 14 residues. From germline, CDR1 is SGHTA and CDR2 FQGNSA. The ends were cut back, 2 bases at V and 0 bases at J, with 4 bases in the middle. The CDR3 DNA is TGTGCCAGCAGCTTAATTGCGAACACCGGGGAGCTGTTTTTT. Protein sequence: CASSLIANTGELFF. Full variable domain (outside the CDR3, taken from reference TRBV7-2 and TRBJ2-2): GAGVSQSPSNKVTEKGKDVELRCDPISGHTALYWYRQSLGQGLEFLIYFQGNSAPDKSGLPSDRFSAERTGGSVSTLTIQRTQQEDSAVYLCASSLIANTGELFFGEGSRLTVL.

The chain joins TRBV29-1 to TRBJ2-5, with 7 positions matching TRBD2. V trimming: 7 bases; J trimming: 5 bases; junction bases outside the gene matches: 7. Per the germline V gene, CDR1 is SQVTM and CDR2 is ANQGSEA. This CDR3 has 12 residues. In DNA, the CDR3 is TGCAGCGCCTCTAGCGGCCACGAGACCCAGTACTTC. It specifies CSASSGHETQYF.

The V call is TRBV29-1, the J call TRBJ2-2; 9 bases are a match to TRBD1. Germline assignment: CDR1 SQVTM and CDR2 ANQGSEA. The CDR3 totals 14 residues. J lost 1 base, V lost 4 bases, and 1 base had no gene match. CDR3 in DNA: TGCAGCGTTGCGGACAGGGGGAACACCGGGGAGCTGTTTTTT. Translating it yields CSVADRGNTGELFF.

This chain connects TRBV9 to TRBJ2-3; possibly TRBD2 for D (6 bases). Trimming took 3 bases from V and 1 from J, leaving 15 bases between them. The germline V gene has CDR1 SGDLS and CDR2 YYNGEE. This CDR3 has 16 residues. The CDR3: CASSAFGGFGTDTQYF. The CDR3 nucleotides are TGTGCCAGCAGCGCATTCGGGGGATTCGGCACAGATACGCAGTATTTT.

A few counts support this clone. The rearrangement joins TRBV6-6 to TRBJ1-2, with D possibly matching TRBD1 (5 bases). The ends were cut back, 6 bases at V and 2 bases at J, with 13 bases in the middle. Germline CDR1 and CDR2: MNHNY and SVGAGI (reference sequence). This CDR3 has 14 amino acids. The CDR3 protein is CASRNPGGNYGYTF. The DNA of the CDR3 is TGTGCCAGCAGAAACCCGGGGGGGAACTATGGCTACACCTTC.

The chain joins TRBV7-9 to TRBJ2-7, with TRBD1 identical over 7 bases. Unmatched junction bases numbered 8, after V lost 2 bases and J lost 4 bases. Germline V gene data show CDR1 as SEHNR and CDR2 as FQNEAQ (reference sequence). The CDR3 has 15 residues. The CDR3, as DNA: TGTGCCAGCAGCTTAATTCAGGGGGTTAAGTACGAGCAGTACTTC. Translation gives CASSLIQGVKYEQYF.

This clone was seen a few times. V usage is TRBV6-5 and J usage is TRBJ1-1; D remains ambiguous. In germline, CDR1 is MNHEY, CDR2 SVGAGI. The CDR3 is 11 amino acids. The ends were cut back, 7 bases at V and 0 bases at J, with 3 bases in the middle. The CDR3 reads CASKLNTEAFF. CDR3 bases: TGTGCCAGCAAATTGAACACTGAAGCTTTCTTT.

This clone was counted only a few times. This chain uses TRBV30 with TRBJ1-2; TRBD1 is a possible D gene (6 bases). Trimming pared 5 bases from V and 0 bases from J, leaving 10 bases between. The CDR3 runs to 13 residues. Germline loops: CDR1 GTSNPN, CDR2 SVGIG (reference sequence). This CDR3 reads CAWGRQANYGYTF. DNA of the CDR3: TGTGCCTGGGGAAGACAGGCTAACTATGGCTACACCTTC.

V gene TRBV11-2 combines with J gene TRBJ2-2; D tentatively reads TRBD1 or TRBD2 (6 bases each). The CDR3 totals 16 residues. Looked up from germline, CDR1 is SGHAT and CDR2 is FQNNGV. Between the trimmed V and J ends, which lost 5 bases and 6 bases, there was a span of 19 bases. CDR3 nucleotides: TGTGCCAGCAGCGATCTGGGGGGCGCACGGGCCGGGGAGCTGTTTTTT. It is translated as CASSDLGGARAGELFF.

The gene calls are TRBV5-4 and TRBJ1-1; the D is unclear. Trimming removed 4 bases from V and 1 base from J, with 17 bases in between. This CDR3 is 16 amino acids long. The germline V gene has CDR1 SGHNT and CDR2 YYREEE (reference sequence). CDR3 amino acids: CASSRTGSPQNTEAFF. In DNA, the CDR3 is TGTGCCAGCAGCCGGACTGGGTCCCCTCAGAACACTGAAGCTTTCTTT.

The V call is TRBV2, the J call TRBJ1-4; 10 nucleotides match TRBD1. CDR3 size: 14 residues. The germline V gene has CDR1 SNHLY and CDR2 FYNNEI. V was pared by 4 bases and J by 7 bases, with 3 bases of the junction left unmatched. This chain's CDR3 is CASSGGTGVEKLFF. Written as DNA, the CDR3 is TGTGCCAGCAGTGGAGGGACAGGGGTTGAAAAACTGTTTTTT.